This entry concerns a single T cell receptor (beta chain). The target antigen is unknown. The sample comes from a study of cytomegalovirus exposure and HLA in healthy donors. Study outcomes and limitations: First-cohort TCR clusters tended to co-occur in the approximately 130 validation repertoires, a later analysis found.

TCRdb's copy holds only in-frame clones and misses some; the assay was immunoSEQ multiplex PCR. Counted here are some 64,000 clones, almost 97% occurring once; the ten biggest clones make up less than 1.5%. V was pared by 0 bases and J by 4 bases, with 10 bases between. The CDR3 is made up of 15 amino acids. Germline-derived CDR1 and CDR2 are MGHRA and YSYEKL. The rearrangement joins TRBV4-1 to TRBJ1-5, with D perhaps matching TRBD1 (5 bases). Sequencing input: PBMCs. The sequence derives from a woman aged 18-35 years in good health and CMV-seronegative. The CDR3 loop reads CASSQDSGRNQPQHF. The CDR3 nucleotides are TGCGCCAGCAGCCAAGATTCAGGGCGGAATCAGCCCCAGCATTTT.